This entry lists 21 T cell receptor beta chains sequenced from one sample in a study of T cell responses to AZD1222 COVID-19 vaccine. The table came from immunoSEQ multiplex PCR; TCRdb's copy has only in-frame clones and leaves some out. The data show 150,000 to 200,000 clones, with roughly 88% seen just once and approximately 5.9% held by the top ten. The starting material was peripheral blood, obtained 28 days after the second AZD1222 dose. These receptor sequences come from an adult who received the AZD1222 COVID-19 vaccine.

This clone was counted a single time. J is TRBJ1-1 and V is TRBV4-3, with D tentatively TRBD1 (5 bases). Between the trimmed V and J ends, which lost 0 bases and 6 bases, there was a span of 11 bases. CDR3 length: 14 residues. The V gene's germline CDR1 is LGHNA and CDR2 YSLEER. The CDR3 spells CASSQEAGGAEAFF. DNA for the CDR3: TGCGCCAGCAGCCAAGAAGCGGGAGGGGCTGAAGCTTTCTTT.

This clone was counted once. The CDR3 spells CASRLSRQRSNTGELFF. The CDR3 bases are TGTGCAAGTCGCTTAAGTCGTCAGAGATCGAACACCGGGGAGCTGTTTTTT. V and J are TRBV12-2 and TRBJ2-2. TRBV12-2 is a listed pseudogene. CDR3 length: 17 amino acids.

This clone was observed a few times. V gene TRBV4-3 combines with J gene TRBJ2-2; D unresolved. CDR1 is LGHNA and CDR2 is YSLEER in the germline V gene. V gave up 0 bases and J gave up 6 bases, with 8 bases separating them. CDR3 length equals 14 residues. The CDR3 DNA reads as TGCGCCAGCAGCCAAGAGTCGGTACCCGGGGAGCTGTTTTTT. Its translation is CASSQESVPGELFF.

V usage is TRBV4-3 and J usage is TRBJ1-1; perhaps TRBD1 as D (6 bases). Germline V gene data show CDR1 as LGHNA and CDR2 as YSLEER. V lost 5 bases to trimming and J lost 8 bases, with 15 bases between them. The CDR3 contains 13 residues. The CDR3 DNA follows: TGCGCCAGCAGCGATAGGACAGCACGAGAAGCTTTCTTT. Translating it yields CASSDRTAREAFF.

This chain connects TRBV7-6 to TRBJ2-7; D assignment may be TRBD1 or TRBD2 (5 bases each). V gave up 3 bases and J gave up 2 bases, with 5 bases separating them. The CDR3 loop spans 12 amino acids. In germline, CDR1 is SGHVS, CDR2 FNYEAQ. The CDR3 here is CASSLGAYEQYF. CDR3 DNA sequence: TGTGCCAGCAGCTTGGGGGCCTACGAGCAGTACTTC.

The rearrangement uses TRBV2 and TRBJ1-4; TRBD1 matches 8 bases. The V gene end was trimmed by 4 bases and the J gene end by 4 bases; junction bases not matched to a gene: 5. The length of the CDR3 is 15 residues. Germline V gene data show CDR1 as SNHLY and CDR2 as FYNNEI. The CDR3 is CASSVDRGNNEKLFF. The CDR3 nucleotides read TGTGCCAGCAGTGTAGACAGGGGAAATAATGAAAAACTGTTTTTT.

The chain has TRBV6-5 and TRBJ1-3; possible D gene TRBD1, 5 bases. Trimming left V 7 bases short and J 0 bases short, with 13 bases between. Germline values: CDR1 MNHEY, CDR2 SVGAGI. The length of the CDR3 is 15 residues. The CDR3 DNA reads as TGTGCCAGCACCCGGGACCGGAGCTCTGGAAACACCATATATTTT. Translated: CASTRDRSSGNTIYF.

The chain recombines TRBV9 with TRBJ1-5, with a weak D call TRBD1 (6 bases). Germline loops: CDR1 SGDLS, CDR2 YYNGEE. The CDR3 runs 17 residues. Trimming took 3 bases from V and 0 from J, leaving 16 bases between them. The CDR3 DNA reads TGTGCCAGCAGCGCCCGGACAGTTCAGGATAGCAATCAGCCCCAGCATTTT. This gives the protein CASSARTVQDSNQPQHF.

The CDR3 region is CASSLALRGGPGSTQYF. DNA of the CDR3: TGCGCCAGCAGCTTGGCCTTGCGGGGGGGCCCGGGCAGTACGCAGTATTTT. The chain carries TRBV5-1 and TRBJ2-3; 9 nucleotides match TRBD2. Per germline, CDR1 SGHRS and CDR2 YFSETQ. The junction had 13 bases not matched to a gene; V was cut back by 0 bases and J by 8 bases. The CDR3 length is 17 residues.

This clone was seen a single time. The gene calls are TRBV30 and TRBJ2-5, with D possibly TRBD2 on 6 matching bases. V lost 2 bases to trimming and J lost 4 bases, with 8 bases between them. CDR3 length: 12 residues. Germline lookup yields CDR1 GTSNPN and CDR2 SVGIG (reference sequence). The CDR3 DNA is TGTGCCTGGAGTCTCGGGGGAGAGACCCAGTACTTC. Translating it yields CAWSLGGETQYF.

This clone was seen more than once but under ten times. The CDR3 coding sequence is TGCGCCAGCAGCGCGGGGGGAACCTACGAGCAGTACTTC. Its protein product is CASSAGGTYEQYF. The gene calls are TRBV5-1 and TRBJ2-7; the match to TRBD2 covers 8 bases. J gave up 2 bases and V 4 bases, and 2 bases lay outside the gene matches. Germline-derived CDR1 and CDR2 are SGHRS and YFSETQ. The CDR3 spans 13 residues.

V gene TRBV29-1 combines with J gene TRBJ2-7; TRBD1 matches at 9 bases. The CDR3 contains 16 residues. Trimming removed 5 bases from V and 1 base from J; junction bases left unmatched: 12. Looked up from germline, CDR1 is SQVTM and CDR2 is ANQGSEA. CDR3 sequence reads: CSVLPGQGAHSYEQYF. CDR3 sequence (DNA): TGCAGCGTTTTGCCGGGACAGGGAGCCCATTCCTACGAGCAGTACTTC.

Here the CDR3 reads CASSERPGAGSNQPQHF. CDR3 coding DNA: TGTGCCAGCAGTGAACGGCCGGGGGCGGGAAGCAATCAGCCCCAGCATTTT. The J gene is TRBJ1-5, the V gene TRBV6-1, with a tentative D call TRBD1 (6 bases). The CDR3 loop spans 17 amino acids. V was cut by 2 bases and J by 1 base, with 15 bases left in between. Germline assignment: CDR1 MNHNS and CDR2 SASEGT.

This clone was observed once. The rearrangement uses TRBV24-1 and TRBJ2-3, with D perhaps being TRBD1 or TRBD2 (5 bases each). CDR3 length: 15 amino acids. Germline CDR1 and CDR2: KGHDR and SFDVKD. Trimming took off 3 bases at V and 4 bases at J, with 13 bases between the two ends. The CDR3 region is CATSDRGIGPDTQYF. CDR3 bases: TGTGCCACCAGTGATCGGGGCATCGGCCCAGATACGCAGTATTTT.

As DNA, the CDR3 is TGTGCCAGCAGTGACGTTTATCAGCCCCAGCATTTT. Its translation is CASSDVYQPQHF. The chain is built from TRBV2 and TRBJ1-5, with no clear D. CDR1 is SNHLY, CDR2 FYNNEI, per germline. The CDR3 has 12 residues. V was shortened by 3 bases and J by 5 bases, with 5 bases between the two germline ends.

V gene TRBV3-1 (or the pseudogene TRBV3-2) combines with J gene TRBJ1-6; no reliable D call. This CDR3 spans 15 amino acids. Between the trimmed V and J ends, which lost 0 bases and 0 bases, there was a span of 3 bases. Germline V gene sequence: CDR1 LGHDT, CDR2 YNNKEL (reference sequence). CDR3 loop: CASSQDSSYNSPLHF. The CDR3 nucleotides are TGTGCCAGCAGCCAAGACAGCTCCTATAATTCACCCCTCCACTTT.

This clone was observed a single time. The V and J genes are TRBV28 and TRBJ2-7; D remains ambiguous. The CDR3 totals 12 residues. Germline lookup yields CDR1 MDHEN and CDR2 SYDVKM. Trimming shortened V by 4 bases and J by 3 bases, and 7 bases separated the two germline ends. CDR3 sequence: CASSSVSYEQYF. CDR3 in DNA: TGTGCCAGCAGTTCAGTCAGCTACGAGCAGTACTTC.

The chain is built from TRBV19 and TRBJ1-1; D remains unclear. The CDR3 has 13 residues. Trimming shortened V by 4 bases and J by 3 bases, and 9 bases separated the two germline ends. CDR1 LNHDA and CDR2 SQIVND come from the germline V gene (reference sequence). As DNA, the CDR3 is TGTGCCAGTAGTAATACACATGACACTGAAGCTTTCTTT. This sequence encodes CASSNTHDTEAFF. The entire variable domain, with the rest obtained from reference TRBV19 and TRBJ1-1, is as follows: DGGITQSPKYLFRKEGQNVTLSCEQNLNHDAMYWYRQDPGQGLRLIYYSQIVNDFQKGDIAEGYSVSREKKESFPLTVTSAQKNPTAFYLCASSNTHDTEAFFGQGTRLTVV.

The rearrangement links TRBV19 to TRBJ1-5; TRBD1 matches 8 bases. V lost 3 bases, J lost 2 bases, and 3 bases stayed unmatched. The CDR3 runs to 15 residues. Germline V lookup: CDR1 LNHDA, CDR2 SQIVND (reference sequence). In DNA form, the CDR3 reads TGTGCCAGTAGTATTACAGGGGGAGGCAATCAGCCCCAGCATTTT. It encodes CASSITGGGNQPQHF. Drawing the rest from reference TRBV19 and TRBJ1-5, the complete variable domain is DGGITQSPKYLFRKEGQNVTLSCEQNLNHDAMYWYRQDPGQGLRLIYYSQIVNDFQKGDIAEGYSVSREKKESFPLTVTSAQKNPTAFYLCASSITGGGNQPQHFGDGTRLSIL.

The chain links TRBV28 to TRBJ2-7; no reliable D call. Looked up from germline, CDR1 is MDHEN and CDR2 is SYDVKM. The CDR3 length is 14 residues. V was clipped by 4 bases and J by 1 base, with 11 bases between them. CDR3 nucleotide sequence: TGTGCCAGCAGTTCGCCAGACATATCCTACGAGCAGTACTTC. Protein: CASSSPDISYEQYF.

The chain couples TRBV7-9 to TRBJ1-1, with a weak D call TRBD1 (6 bases). Germline CDR1 reads SEHNR; CDR2 reads FQNEAQ (reference sequence). Trimming took off 1 base at V and 4 bases at J, with 13 bases between the two ends. This CDR3 has 15 amino acids. CDR3 residues: CASSLGGLDGTEAFF. In DNA, the CDR3 is TGTGCCAGCAGCTTAGGGGGGCTGGATGGCACTGAAGCTTTCTTT.